This entry lists 19 T cell receptor beta chains sequenced from one sample in a study of T cell responses to AZD1222 COVID-19 vaccine. Clones were sequenced by immunoSEQ multiplex PCR, and TCRdb holds only the in-frame ones, with some missing. The data hold 130,000 or so clones, with around 94% observed a single time. The specimen was peripheral blood, collected on day 0 of AZD1222 vaccination. The receptors shown here come from an adult in good health.

This clone was seen once. The chain uses TRBV28 and TRBJ2-7; 9 nucleotides line up with TRBD2. V was pared by 2 bases and J by 0 bases, with 8 bases of the junction left unmatched. From germline, CDR1 is MDHEN and CDR2 SYDVKM. This CDR3 is built from 17 residues. CDR3 in amino acids: CASSLVLAGTRSYEQYF. The CDR3 DNA reads TGTGCCAGCAGTTTAGTGCTAGCGGGAACCCGCTCCTACGAGCAGTACTTC.

This chain joins TRBV7-6 and TRBJ1-5, with TRBD1 as a possible D gene (5 bases). With 0 bases removed from V and 7 bases from J, the gap between germline ends came to 16 bases. Germline loops: CDR1 SGHVS, CDR2 FNYEAQ. This CDR3 spans 16 amino acids. CDR3 amino acids: CASSLAAGLGGQPQHF. The CDR3 nucleotides read TGTGCCAGCAGCTTAGCGGCAGGGTTGGGGGGACAGCCCCAGCATTTT.

This chain links TRBV29-1 with TRBJ2-5; TRBD2 agrees at 12 bases. There are 14 residues in the CDR3. The germline V gene encodes CDR1 SQVTM and CDR2 ANQGSEA. V shed 6 bases and J 2 bases; nucleotides not matched to a gene: 4. The CDR3 loop is CSVGTSGRQETQYF. As DNA, the CDR3 is TGCAGCGTCGGGACTAGCGGGCGGCAAGAGACCCAGTACTTC.

The rearrangement links TRBV19 to TRBJ1-2; the D gene is possibly TRBD1 (5 bases). V was cut by 6 bases and J by 7 bases, with 9 bases left in between. The CDR3 consists of 11 residues. Looked up from germline, CDR1 is LNHDA and CDR2 is SQIVND (reference sequence). CDR3: CASSSRGGYTF. The CDR3 nucleotides are TGTGCCAGTAGCTCAAGGGGTGGCTACACCTTC. The full variable domain, completed using reference TRBV19 and TRBJ1-2, is DGGITQSPKYLFRKEGQNVTLSCEQNLNHDAMYWYRQDPGQGLRLIYYSQIVNDFQKGDIAEGYSVSREKKESFPLTVTSAQKNPTAFYLCASSSRGGYTFGSGTRLTVV.

This rearrangement joins TRBV5-1 to TRBJ2-7; D unclear. In germline, CDR1 is SGHRS, CDR2 YFSETQ. This CDR3 is built from 13 residues. Trimming removed 4 bases at V and 1 base at J, with 9 bases between. CDR3 amino acids: CASSPNPSYEQYF. The CDR3 DNA is TGCGCCAGCAGCCCTAACCCTTCCTACGAGCAGTACTTC.

The chain is built from TRBV4-2 and TRBJ1-3; D is uncertain. The germline V gene has CDR1 LGHNA and CDR2 YNFKEQ. CDR3 length: 16 residues. V gave up 1 base and J gave up 1 base, with 11 bases separating them. CDR3 DNA: TGTGCCAGCAGCCAAGCGTTAGTGGGATCTGGAAACACCATATATTTT. This encodes CASSQALVGSGNTIYF.

The chain is built from TRBV28 and TRBJ2-5; D is unclear. Germline loops: CDR1 MDHEN, CDR2 SYDVKM. The CDR3 is 11 amino acids. V lost 4 bases and J lost 7, with 7 bases in between. This CDR3 is CASSSRGTQYF. Here the CDR3 DNA reads TGTGCCAGCAGTTCCCGTGGGACCCAGTACTTC.

This sequence joins TRBV14 and TRBJ1-4; D is ambiguous. The germline V gene has CDR1 SGHDN and CDR2 FVKESK. This CDR3 is 15 amino acids long. V lost 1 base and J lost 5, with 11 bases in between. The CDR3 here is CASSQGTRANEKLFF. DNA for the CDR3: TGTGCCAGCAGCCAAGGTACACGAGCAAATGAAAAACTGTTTTTT.

CDR3 coding DNA: TGTGCCAGCAGCTCTACAGGGGGAAGGACCTACGAGCAGTACTTC. Protein product: CASSSTGGRTYEQYF. The chain is built from TRBV7-9 and TRBJ2-7, with TRBD1 identical over 8 bases. J was trimmed by 2 bases and V by 4 bases; bases with no gene match: 7. There are 15 residues in the CDR3. Germline assignment: CDR1 SEHNR and CDR2 FQNEAQ (reference sequence). Filled out from reference TRBV7-9 and TRBJ2-7, the complete variable domain reads DTGVSQNPRHKITKRGQNVTFRCDPISEHNRLYWYRQTLGQGPEFLTYFQNEAQLEKSRLLSDRFSAERPKGSFSTLEIQRTEQGDSAMYLCASSSTGGRTYEQYFGPGTRLTVT.

CDR3 bases: TGTGCCAGTAGTATGGCCAGGGGCGAGAGCTCCTATAATTCACCCCTCCACTTT. It is translated as CASSMARGESSYNSPLHF. This chain connects TRBV19 to TRBJ1-6; D perhaps matches TRBD1 (6 bases). Trimming took 3 bases from V and 0 from J, leaving 15 bases between them. The germline CDR1 and CDR2 sequences are LNHDA and SQIVND (reference sequence). The CDR3 spans 18 residues.

DNA of the CDR3: TGTGCCAGCAGCCTCGGACAGGGAGTCACTGAAGCTTTCTTT. It translates to CASSLGQGVTEAFF. This rearrangement joins TRBV5-8 to TRBJ1-1; 8 positions agree with TRBD1. Germline V gene sequence: CDR1 SGHTS, CDR2 YDEGEE. The ends lost 4 bases at V and 4 bases at J; junction bases unmatched: 6. The CDR3 is made up of 14 amino acids. Filled out from reference TRBV5-8 and TRBJ1-1, the complete variable domain reads EAGVTQSPTHLIKTRGQQATLRCSPISGHTSVYWYQQALGLGLQFLLWYDEGEERNRGNFPPRFSGRQFPNYSSELNVNALELEDSALYLCASSLGQGVTEAFFGQGTRLTVV.

V and J are TRBV6-5 and TRBJ2-1, with D perhaps being TRBD1 or TRBD2 (6 bases each). The ends were cut back, 4 bases at V and 3 bases at J, with 16 bases in the middle. Germline-derived CDR1 and CDR2 are MNHEY and SVGAGI. This CDR3 has 16 amino acids. The CDR3 bases are TGTGCCAGCAGTTCTAGGGGGGACGGCAACTACAATGAGCAGTTCTTC. Translating it yields CASSSRGDGNYNEQFF.

V usage is TRBV28 and J usage is TRBJ1-5; D is uncertain. Trimming removed 3 bases at V and 4 bases at J, with 7 bases between. CDR3 length: 13 residues. Germline CDR1 MDHEN, CDR2 SYDVKM. CDR3 amino acids: CASSFSTNQPQHF. The CDR3 nucleotides read TGTGCCAGCAGTTTTTCTACTAATCAGCCCCAGCATTTT.

The chain joins TRBV5-1 to TRBJ1-2; the D is unclear. The V and J ends lost 0 bases and 4 bases respectively, with 13 bases between them. CDR3 length: 15 residues. Germline values: CDR1 SGHRS, CDR2 YFSETQ. The CDR3 spells CASSLEPANFYGYTF. CDR3 DNA: TGCGCCAGCAGCTTGGAACCAGCCAACTTCTATGGCTACACCTTC. The full variable domain, completed using reference TRBV5-1 and TRBJ1-2, is KAGVTQTPRYLIKTRGQQVTLSCSPISGHRSVSWYQQTPGQGLQFLFEYFSETQRNKGNFPGRFSGRQFSNSRSEMNVSTLELGDSALYLCASSLEPANFYGYTFGSGTRLTVV.

The chain carries TRBV5-1 and TRBJ1-4; 7 nucleotides agree with TRBD1. CDR1 SGHRS and CDR2 YFSETQ come from the germline V gene. V lost 3 bases, J lost 7 bases, and 6 bases stayed unmatched. This CDR3 has 14 amino acids. CDR3 sequence reads: CASSSRQGSEKLFF. The CDR3 DNA sequence: TGCGCCAGCAGCTCACGACAGGGTTCTGAAAAACTGTTTTTT.

This sequence joins TRBV20-1 and TRBJ1-3; the D is unclear. Germline V lookup: CDR1 DFQATT, CDR2 SNEGSKA (reference sequence). The V end was cut by 0 bases, the J end by 5 bases, with 2 bases between. There are 11 residues in the CDR3. The CDR3 nucleotides read TGCAGTGCTAGAGATCGAAACACCATATATTTT. It specifies CSARDRNTIYF.

With respect to this clone: The same CDR3 also results from other DNA sequences found in this sample. J is TRBJ1-1 and V is TRBV6-5, with a possible D match to TRBD1 (6 bases). V lost 0 bases to trimming and J lost 4 bases, with 9 bases between them. Per the germline V gene, CDR1 is MNHEY and CDR2 is SVGAGI. The CDR3 covers 14 residues. The CDR3 spells CASSYSRGGTEAFF. The CDR3 nucleotides read TGTGCCAGCAGTTACTCGAGGGGGGGCACTGAAGCTTTCTTT.

The V gene is TRBV19, the J gene TRBJ1-1; no clear D gene. Trimming took off 7 bases at V and 6 bases at J, with 15 bases between the two ends. CDR1 and CDR2 (germline): LNHDA, SQIVND (reference sequence). The length of the CDR3 is 13 residues. As DNA, the CDR3 is TGTGCCAGTACCTCGGCAGCACCACCTGAAGCTTTCTTT. This sequence encodes CASTSAAPPEAFF.

This clone occurred once. The genes are TRBV15 and TRBJ2-3, with D perhaps matching TRBD2 (5 bases). Germline values: CDR1 LNHNV, CDR2 YYDKDF (reference sequence). Trimming stripped 5 bases from V and 0 bases from J, with 12 bases between. This CDR3 contains 15 residues. The CDR3 sequence is CATSGRGVSTDTQYF. In DNA form, the CDR3 reads TGTGCCACCAGCGGCCGGGGAGTTAGCACAGATACGCAGTATTTT.